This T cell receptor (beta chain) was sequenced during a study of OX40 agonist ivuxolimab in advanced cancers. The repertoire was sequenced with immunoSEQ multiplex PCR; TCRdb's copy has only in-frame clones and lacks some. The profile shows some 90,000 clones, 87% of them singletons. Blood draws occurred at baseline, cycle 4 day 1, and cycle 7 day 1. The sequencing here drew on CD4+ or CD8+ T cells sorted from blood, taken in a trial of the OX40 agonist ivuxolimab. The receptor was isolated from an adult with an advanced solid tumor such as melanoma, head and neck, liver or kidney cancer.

The DNA of the CDR3 is TGTGCCAGCAGCGTAGGGGCGTACACCGGGGAGCTGTTTTTT. Translating it yields CASSVGAYTGELFF. The rearrangement uses TRBV9 and TRBJ2-2; no firm D call. Germline V gene lookup returns CDR1 SGDLS and CDR2 YYNGEE. The CDR3 totals 14 residues. V gave up 0 bases and J gave up 3 bases, with 6 bases separating them.